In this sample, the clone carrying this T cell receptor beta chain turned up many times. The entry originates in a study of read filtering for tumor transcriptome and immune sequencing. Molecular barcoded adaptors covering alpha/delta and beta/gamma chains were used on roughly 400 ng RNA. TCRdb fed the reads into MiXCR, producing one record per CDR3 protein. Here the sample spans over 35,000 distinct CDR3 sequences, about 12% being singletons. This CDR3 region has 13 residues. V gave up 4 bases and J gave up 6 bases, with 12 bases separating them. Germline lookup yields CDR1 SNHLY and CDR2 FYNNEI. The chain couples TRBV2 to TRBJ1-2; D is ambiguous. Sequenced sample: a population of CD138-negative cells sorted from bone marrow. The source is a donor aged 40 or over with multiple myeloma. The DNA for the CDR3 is TGTGCCAGCAGTGGGGCAGCTAAGGATGGCTACACCTTC. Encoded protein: CASSGAAKDGYTF.